This passage covers 3 T cell receptor beta chains from one sample sequenced in a study of blood T cell repertoires in COVID-19. The repertoire was sequenced with immunoSEQ multiplex PCR; TCRdb's copy has only in-frame clones and lacks some. This table has roughly 100,000 clones, around nine tenths appearing once. Sequencing was carried out using peripheral blood. Receptors were obtained from a woman in her forties or fifties with COVID-19, enrolled during active disease.

This clone was seen just once. The V call is TRBV5-1, the J call TRBJ2-3, with D possibly being TRBD2 (5 bases). CDR3 length: 17 amino acids. Germline lookup yields CDR1 SGHRS and CDR2 YFSETQ. V was trimmed by 2 bases and J by 6 bases, leaving 22 bases between them. The DNA for the CDR3 is TGCGCCAGCAGCTTCGCCATCGGGATTTCCTTGTACGATACGCAGTATTTT. Translating gives CASSFAIGISLYDTQYF.

The V gene is TRBV19, the J gene TRBJ1-2, with no clear D. The germline V and J ends were trimmed by 4 bases and 4 bases, with 7 bases remaining between them. Per germline, CDR1 LNHDA and CDR2 SQIVND (reference sequence). The CDR3 contains 12 residues. The CDR3 nucleotides read TGTGCCAGTAGTAACAAGATCTATGGCTACACCTTC. This codes for CASSNKIYGYTF.

This clone was found a few times. The chain combines TRBV30 with TRBJ1-5, with D perhaps TRBD1 (6 bases). This CDR3 contains 15 residues. Germline CDR1 and CDR2: GTSNPN and SVGIG (reference sequence). Trimming removed 3 bases at V and 4 bases at J, with 16 bases between. The CDR3 region has the DNA TGTGCCTGGAGCCCTACAGGGCTGACGAATCAGCCCCAGCATTTT. Translating it yields CAWSPTGLTNQPQHF.